This T cell receptor (beta chain) emerged from a study of T cell repertoires in cytomegalovirus infection. The overall study: Public TCR beta signatures were indicative of both CMV infection and a matching HLA type.

The V gene's germline CDR1 is DFQATT and CDR2 SNEGSKA (reference sequence). V lost 0 bases, J lost 6 bases, and 12 bases lay in between. This CDR3 is 14 amino acids long. Study results and limitations: Cumulative frequency (of public TCR beta family members) identified carriers of CMV plus the relevant HLA.

To note about this clonotype: The antigen remains unidentified.

Each CDR3 protein is one row after TCRdb ran MiXCR on the reads. The sample carries about 920,000 distinct CDR3 sequences, roughly 30% recorded once. The sequence was collected from a human donor in good health (CMV status not recorded). Some clones in this sample may be carry-over from other donors' samples. Specimen: cultured CD8+ T cells from PBMCs, collected from culture after CMV antigen stimulation. The chain has TRBV20-1 and TRBJ2-1, with D possibly TRBD2 on 6 matching bases. The CDR3: CSARDTWRVNEQFF. Here the CDR3 DNA reads TGCAGTGCTAGAGATACATGGAGGGTCAATGAGCAGTTCTTC.